These 22 T cell receptor beta chains originate from one sample sequenced in a study of long-term antiretroviral therapy in people with HIV. Runs used v3.0 of the immunoSEQ assay and were done at survey level. Some clones are missing from TCRdb's copy, which holds only in-frame ones; the method was immunoSEQ multiplex PCR. The sample holds some 33,000 clones, 95% to 98% seen once. The input for sequencing was unsorted PBMCs, taken 7.6 years after starting antiretroviral therapy. The receptors were gathered from a man aged 25 to 40 with HIV.

The count of this clone is one. Germline is not matched at one junction end, which may reflect a read error. The V call is TRBV6-1, the J call TRBJ1-1; TRBD1 matches 8 bases. Germline assignment: CDR1 MNHNS and CDR2 SASEGT. This CDR3 has 18 residues. The CDR3 DNA follows: TGTGCCATCAGTGGGAGGGGGAACCAGGGGGCCATGAACACTGAAGCTTTCTTT. Translating gives CAISGRGNQGAMNTEAFF.

This chain joins TRBV10-3 and TRBJ1-2, with TRBD1 matching 8 bases. V shed 5 bases and J 0 bases; nucleotides not matched to a gene: 2. The germline gives CDR1 ENHRY, CDR2 SYGVKD. The CDR3 has 14 amino acids. This CDR3 is CAISPTGANYGYTF. For the CDR3, the DNA is TGTGCCATCAGTCCGACAGGGGCTAACTATGGCTACACCTTC.

V and J are TRBV4-3 and TRBJ2-3; 7 bases fit TRBD1. CDR3 length equals 16 residues. The V segment lost 1 base and the J segment 3 bases; nucleotides outside the gene matches: 7. In germline, CDR1 is LGHNA, CDR2 YSLEER. The CDR3 coding sequence is TGCGCCAGCAGCCAAGGGGACAGTTCCCCGACAGATACGCAGTATTTT. This sequence encodes CASSQGDSSPTDTQYF.

J is TRBJ1-1 and V is TRBV2; 7 bases fit TRBD1. J lost 0 bases, V lost 3 bases, and 1 base had no gene match. This CDR3 is 14 amino acids long. Germline V gene data show CDR1 as SNHLY and CDR2 as FYNNEI. The CDR3 region is CASSDGTVNTEAFF. The CDR3 bases are TGTGCCAGCAGTGACGGGACAGTGAACACTGAAGCTTTCTTT. The full variable domain, in which reference TRBV2 and TRBJ1-1 provide the parts outside the CDR3, is EPEVTQTPSHQVTQMGQEVILRCVPISNHLYFYWYRQILGQKVEFLVSFYNNEISEKSEIFDDQFSVERPDGSNFTLKIRSTKLEDSAMYFCASSDGTVNTEAFFGQGTRLTVV.

This CDR3 is CASAVDNYGYTF. The CDR3 nucleotides are TGTGCCTCGGCGGTGGATAACTATGGCTACACCTTC. V gene TRBV30 combines with J gene TRBJ1-2; no reliable D call. The germline CDR1 and CDR2 sequences are GTSNPN and SVGIG (reference sequence). This CDR3 comprises 12 residues. V was shortened by 7 bases and J by 1 base, with 10 bases between the two germline ends.

This sequence joins TRBV11-2 and TRBJ1-1; tentatively, D is TRBD1 (6 bases). The V end was cut by 5 bases, the J end by 4 bases, with 14 bases between. CDR1 is SGHAT, CDR2 FQNNGV, per germline. This CDR3 has 14 amino acids. The CDR3 loop is CASSRGGLVTEAFF. Here the CDR3 DNA reads TGTGCCAGCAGCCGTGGGGGGCTCGTCACTGAAGCTTTCTTT.

The rearrangement joins TRBV18 to TRBJ1-1; TRBD1 might be the D (5 bases). Trimming took off 2 bases at V and 4 bases at J, with 17 bases between the two ends. The germline V gene has CDR1 KGHSH and CDR2 LQKENI. This CDR3 comprises 16 residues. Here the CDR3 DNA reads TGTGCCAGCTCACCAGGGGCCACCTTGTCGGTCACTGAAGCTTTCTTT. Encoded protein: CASSPGATLSVTEAFF.

The rearrangement links TRBV11-2 to TRBJ2-7, with D possibly matching TRBD1 (5 bases). The germline V gene encodes CDR1 SGHAT and CDR2 FQNNGV. Trimming left V 0 bases short and J 9 bases short, with 24 bases between. CDR3 length: 17 amino acids. The CDR3 reads CASSLDQLGAGRIPQYF. As DNA, the CDR3 is TGTGCCAGCAGCTTAGATCAATTGGGCGCAGGGCGGATACCGCAGTACTTC.

V and J are TRBV23-1 and TRBJ2-5; D ambiguous. TRBV23-1 belongs to the ORF category, with a function that is uncertain. The CDR3 loop spans 15 amino acids. V was trimmed by 0 bases and J by 5 bases, leaving 13 bases between them. The CDR3 region is CASSQSSAQLETQYF. CDR3 DNA: TGCGCCAGCAGTCAATCTTCGGCACAGTTGGAGACCCAGTACTTC.

The rearrangement joins TRBV5-6 to TRBJ2-1; D is uncertain. There are 14 residues in the CDR3. Trimming shortened V by 2 bases and J by 5 bases, and 11 bases separated the two germline ends. Germline-derived CDR1 and CDR2 are SGHDT and YYEEEE. For the CDR3, the DNA is TGTGCCAGCAGCTTTGAAGCCCACAACAATGAGCAGTTCTTC. This encodes CASSFEAHNNEQFF.

The genes are TRBV4-3 and TRBJ2-7; no reliable D call. V was cut by 0 bases and J by 5 bases, with 11 bases left in between. Germline V gene sequence: CDR1 LGHNA, CDR2 YSLEER. The CDR3 spans 14 residues. The CDR3 loop reads CASSQDNLSDEQYF. CDR3 bases: TGCGCCAGCAGCCAAGACAACTTATCGGACGAGCAGTACTTC.

The rearrangement uses TRBV6-5 and TRBJ1-2; D ambiguous. There are 11 residues in the CDR3. Germline assignment: CDR1 MNHEY and CDR2 SVGAGI. V lost 3 bases and J 5 bases, leaving 4 bases between the germline ends. The CDR3 DNA is TGTGCCAGCAGTTATGGTTATGGCTACACCTTC. It yields the protein CASSYGYGYTF.

The chain couples TRBV4-3 to TRBJ1-4, with no clear D. This CDR3 region has 14 residues. Trimming removed 2 bases from V and 8 bases from J, with 12 bases in between. Per the germline V gene, CDR1 is LGHNA and CDR2 is YSLEER. As DNA, the CDR3 is TGCGCCAGCAGCCAATCTCGACTGCGCGAAAAACTGTTTTTT. Translation gives CASSQSRLREKLFF.

As to this clone: Other DNA sequences from this sample encode an identical CDR3 as well. The chain joins TRBV6-5 to TRBJ2-7; 10 nucleotides align to TRBD1. CDR1 is MNHEY and CDR2 is SVGAGI in the germline V gene. This CDR3 spans 13 amino acids. The trim removed 8 bases at V and 3 bases at J, leaving 4 bases unmatched. This CDR3 is CASRRDRGYEQYF. The CDR3 coding sequence is TGTGCCAGCCGCCGGGACAGGGGCTACGAGCAGTACTTC.

The J gene is TRBJ1-1, the V gene TRBV15; maybe TRBD1 (6 bases). CDR3 length: 16 amino acids. Trimming cost V 0 bases and J 2 bases, with 13 bases left between them. Per the germline V gene, CDR1 is LNHNV and CDR2 is YYDKDF (reference sequence). The CDR3 region has the DNA TGTGCCACCAGCAGAGAAGAGGGGGAGGAAAACACTGAAGCTTTCTTT. Residues: CATSREEGEENTEAFF. Using reference TRBV15 and TRBJ1-1 for the parts outside the CDR3, the full variable domain is DAMVIQNPRYQVTQFGKPVTLSCSQTLNHNVMYWYQQKSSQAPKLLFHYYDKDFNNEADTPDNFQSRRPNTSFCFLDIRSPGLGDTAMYLCATSREEGEENTEAFFGQGTRLTVV.

V is TRBV9 and J is TRBJ2-1; TRBD2 matches at 7 bases. The CDR3 has 15 amino acids. Germline CDR1 reads SGDLS; CDR2 reads YYNGEE. Trimming at V came to 3 bases and at J to 4 bases, leaving 7 bases not matched to a gene. The DNA for the CDR3 is TGTGCCAGCAGCGCCATAGCGGGCCCGTACAATGAGCAGTTCTTC. It encodes CASSAIAGPYNEQFF.

The chain employs TRBV11-2 and TRBJ1-5, with D tentatively TRBD1 (5 bases). V was clipped by 5 bases and J by 0 bases, with 14 bases between them. The germline CDR1 and CDR2 sequences are SGHAT and FQNNGV. This CDR3 has 16 residues. The CDR3 coding sequence is TGTGCCAGCAGCGACAGTTGGGGAGATAGCAATCAGCCCCAGCATTTT. Translating gives CASSDSWGDSNQPQHF. Looking up the rest from reference TRBV11-2 and TRBJ1-5 gives the full variable domain: EAGVAQSPRYKIIEKRQSVAFWCNPISGHATLYWYQQILGQGPKLLIQFQNNGVVDDSQLPKDRFSAERLKGVDSTLKIQPAKLEDSAVYLCASSDSWGDSNQPQHFGDGTRLSIL.

This chain links TRBV30 with TRBJ2-5; the D call may be TRBD1 or TRBD2 (5 bases each). The CDR3 has 16 residues. Per germline, CDR1 GTSNPN and CDR2 SVGIG (reference sequence). Trimming removed 0 bases from V and 2 bases from J, with 16 bases in between. The CDR3 nucleotides read TGTGCCTGGAGTGTACAGGCAGGGTGGGGGCAAGAGACCCAGTACTTC. Its translation: CAWSVQAGWGQETQYF.

The V gene is TRBV7-8, the J gene TRBJ1-3; D is perhaps TRBD1 (6 bases). The CDR3 loop spans 14 amino acids. Germline V gene lookup returns CDR1 SGHVS and CDR2 FQNEAQ. Trimming removed 1 base at V and 6 bases at J, with 10 bases between. CDR3 DNA: TGTGCCAGCAGCTTAGGGGGGCTCGCAAACACCATATATTTT. Encoded protein: CASSLGGLANTIYF.

The chain recombines TRBV9 with TRBJ2-7; tentative D call: TRBD2 (5 bases). Germline V gene sequence: CDR1 SGDLS, CDR2 YYNGEE. Trimming shortened V by 3 bases and J by 3 bases, and 7 bases separated the two germline ends. The CDR3 covers 12 residues. Here the CDR3 reads CASSARGYEQYF. The CDR3 DNA follows: TGTGCCAGCAGCGCCCGGGGCTACGAGCAGTACTTC.

The V call is TRBV9, the J call TRBJ2-2; 7 bases fit TRBD1. Germline V gene data show CDR1 as SGDLS and CDR2 as YYNGEE. V lost 3 bases to trimming and J lost 1 base; unmatched junction nucleotides: 6. The CDR3 length is 16 residues. The CDR3 loop is CASSALGTVNTGELFF. The CDR3 DNA sequence: TGTGCCAGCAGCGCCCTAGGGACAGTGAACACCGGGGAGCTGTTTTTT.

The chain couples TRBV6-5 to TRBJ1-6; D not certain. CDR1 MNHEY and CDR2 SVGAGI come from the germline V gene. The length of the CDR3 is 12 residues. The V end was cut by 7 bases, the J end by 9 bases, with 10 bases between. The CDR3 DNA reads as TGTGCCAGCACGTCGGGCGCTTCACCCCTCCACTTT. Protein: CASTSGASPLHF.